The text below deals with one T cell receptor (beta chain). Its matching antigen is unknown. Only CD45RO-negative cells positively selected for CCR7 counted as naive CD8 cells, so terminally differentiated effector memory CD45RA+ cells were excluded. These data belong to a study of shared clonotypes between healthy human individuals. Study-wide results and caveats: Some naive CD4 clonotypes, around 4.9%, turned up in common across a few donors. Few donors limited the genetic and exposure-history diversity represented.

Trimming cost V 8 bases and J 8 bases, with 12 bases left between them. CDR1 WSHSY and CDR2 SAAADI come from the germline V gene. There are 11 residues in the CDR3. Profiled with immunoSEQ multiplex PCR; TCRdb holds only in-frame clones, not every one. The sample holds hundreds of thousands of clones, approximately 96% seen once. The sequence was collected from a woman aged 25 to 39 in good health. Sequenced material: naive CD8+ T cells sorted from blood. The V gene is TRBV10-2, the J gene TRBJ1-2; TRBD1 might be the D (6 bases). The CDR3 spells CASGGAWGYTF. CDR3 DNA: TGCGCCAGCGGGGGGGCTTGGGGCTACACCTTC.